The 27 T cell receptor beta chains reported below all come from one sample, sequenced in a study of T-cell reconstitution after alpha-beta-depleted transplantation in children. Unique molecular identifiers tagged the TCRbeta library. TCRdb used MiXCR to reprocess the PCR reads, holding one entry per CDR3 protein. Among over 550,000 distinct CDR3 sequences, 10% were seen once, and the ten largest hold about 4.2%. The material was PBMCs from the stem cell graft donor, obtained from the stem cell graft. The receptor set was obtained from a human donor who donated a stem cell graft to a child with acute myeloid leukemia.

The chain recombines TRBV2 with TRBJ2-3; maybe TRBD2 (5 bases). V dropped 3 bases and J dropped 2 bases, with 9 bases sitting between them. Germline V gene sequence: CDR1 SNHLY, CDR2 FYNNEI. This CDR3 is 14 amino acids long. CDR3 nucleotide sequence: TGTGCCAGCAGTGATAAGCGGATCACAGATACGCAGTATTTT. This gives the protein CASSDKRITDTQYF.

This clonotype was counted many times. The chain recombines TRBV12-3 or TRBV12-4 with TRBJ2-7; 8 bases map to TRBD1. This CDR3 has 13 residues. Trimming took 5 bases from V and 6 from J; bases not matched to a gene: 6. CDR3 protein: CASSQQGGGEQYF. CDR3 sequence (DNA): TGTGCCAGCAGTCAACAGGGGGGCGGCGAGCAGTACTTC.

This clonotype has a handful of counts. The chain has TRBV19 and TRBJ1-1, with D uncertain. The germline CDR1 and CDR2 sequences are LNHDA and SQIVND (reference sequence). Trimming cost V 3 bases and J 0 bases, with 8 bases left between them. The CDR3 consists of 14 residues. The CDR3 DNA is TGTGCCAGTAGTATCTCCAGGCTGAACACTGAAGCTTTCTTT. Translation: CASSISRLNTEAFF.

The rearrangement links TRBV7-2 to TRBJ2-5, with D perhaps TRBD1 (6 bases). Between the trimmed V and J ends, which lost 4 bases and 2 bases, there was a span of 14 bases. The CDR3 consists of 15 residues. Looked up from germline, CDR1 is SGHTA and CDR2 is FQGNSA. CDR3 loop: CASSSLRTVQETQYF. The CDR3, as DNA: TGTGCCAGCAGCTCACTACGGACAGTACAAGAGACCCAGTACTTC. Combining the CDR3 with reference TRBV7-2 and TRBJ2-5 gives the whole variable domain GAGVSQSPSNKVTEKGKDVELRCDPISGHTALYWYRQSLGQGLEFLIYFQGNSAPDKSGLPSDRFSAERTGGSVSTLTIQRTQQEDSAVYLCASSSLRTVQETQYFGPGTRLLVL.

The chain combines TRBV6-1 with TRBJ2-7, with 8 bases that match TRBD2. V lost 6 bases to trimming and J lost 2 bases; unmatched junction nucleotides: 9. The CDR3 runs 15 residues. Germline lookup yields CDR1 MNHNS and CDR2 SASEGT. The CDR3 DNA follows: TGTGCCAGCAGAAGGATGGTAGCGGGAACCTACGAGCAGTACTTC. Protein: CASRRMVAGTYEQYF.

This clonotype appeared many times. The rearrangement uses TRBV25-1 and TRBJ1-6; weak D call: TRBD1 (5 bases). CDR1 is MGHDK, CDR2 SYGVNS, per germline. CDR3 length: 15 amino acids. Trimming pared 1 base from V and 6 bases from J, leaving 10 bases between. Here the CDR3 reads CASSESDSPNSPLHF. In nucleotides, the CDR3 is TGTGCCAGCAGTGAATCAGACAGCCCTAATTCACCCCTCCACTTT.

The table lists this clonotype with a few counts. V is TRBV5-1 and J is TRBJ2-3; no reliable D call. CDR3 length: 17 residues. Trimming shortened V by 4 bases and J by 0 bases, and 18 bases separated the two germline ends. Germline assignment: CDR1 SGHRS and CDR2 YFSETQ. The CDR3 coding sequence is TGCGCCAGCAGCCCGGATTCGGCGACGGTTAGCACAGATACGCAGTATTTT. This encodes CASSPDSATVSTDTQYF.

This clonotype was seen repeatedly, ten times or more. V gene TRBV20-1 combines with J gene TRBJ2-3, with D hard to call. Trimming stripped 2 bases from V and 3 bases from J, with 18 bases between. Germline lookup yields CDR1 DFQATT and CDR2 SNEGSKA (reference sequence). The CDR3 contains 16 residues. CDR3 sequence (DNA): TGCAGTGCTAGAATACCAAAAGTTGGCGCTACAGATACGCAGTATTTT. Its translation: CSARIPKVGATDTQYF.

In its sample, this clonotype was seen a few times. V gene TRBV28 combines with J gene TRBJ1-2; D unresolved. Trimming took 6 bases from V and 5 from J, leaving 10 bases between them. CDR3 length: 12 amino acids. Germline assignment: CDR1 MDHEN and CDR2 SYDVKM. CDR3 protein: CASRSQEYGYTF. Written as DNA, the CDR3 is TGTGCCAGCAGATCGCAGGAGTATGGCTACACCTTC.

In its sample, this clonotype was seen many times. This chain links TRBV29-1 with TRBJ2-1; 8 bases agree with TRBD2. With 4 bases clipped from V and 7 bases from J, the junction kept 24 bases outside the gene matches. The CDR3 sequence is 19 residues long. The V gene's germline CDR1 is SQVTM and CDR2 ANQGSEA. CDR3 loop: CSVVAGKGLAGLKGNEQFF. In DNA form, the CDR3 reads TGCAGCGTTGTGGCGGGGAAGGGTCTAGCGGGCCTAAAAGGAAATGAGCAGTTCTTC.

This clonotype was detected ten times or more. This chain links TRBV7-2 with TRBJ1-1, with D tentatively TRBD1 (5 bases). V was clipped by 1 base and J by 12 bases, with 15 bases between them. The CDR3 spans 13 residues. Germline CDR1 and CDR2: SGHTA and FQGNSA. CDR3 residues: CASSLVRGFRTFF. In nucleotides, the CDR3 is TGTGCCAGCAGCTTAGTGAGGGGATTCAGAACTTTCTTT.

This clonotype was counted at least ten times. The CDR3 nucleotides are TGTGCCAGCAGCTTGATCGGGTCCGCAGATACGCAGTATTTT. This sequence encodes CASSLIGSADTQYF. The chain uses TRBV5-6 and TRBJ2-3, with D uncertain. Germline loops: CDR1 SGHDT, CDR2 YYEEEE. Deletions cut 1 base from V and 4 bases from J, with 10 bases between. This CDR3 comprises 14 residues.

This clonotype has a count of ten or more. The rearrangement links TRBV20-1 to TRBJ1-4; no reliable D call. CDR3 length: 13 residues. V was cut by 3 bases and J by 9 bases, with 14 bases left in between. Germline CDR1 DFQATT, CDR2 SNEGSKA (reference sequence). The CDR3 spells CSASKREGQKLFF. DNA for the CDR3: TGCAGTGCTAGCAAGAGGGAAGGGCAAAAACTGTTTTTT.

CDR3 in DNA: TGTGCCAGCAGCTTAAGCGCTAGCGGGAGGGTCGCAGATACGCAGTATTTT. Translating it yields CASSLSASGRVADTQYF. The rearrangement links TRBV7-3 to TRBJ2-3, with 12 nucleotides matching TRBD2. The CDR3 totals 17 residues. Germline assignment: CDR1 SGHTA and CDR2 FQGTGA. V lost 1 base to trimming and J lost 4 bases; unmatched junction nucleotides: 6.

The V and J genes are TRBV20-1 and TRBJ2-1; 11 bases agree with TRBD2. V dropped 5 bases and J dropped 3; count of bases not matched to a gene: 0. The CDR3 loop spans 13 amino acids. Per germline, CDR1 DFQATT and CDR2 SNEGSKA (reference sequence). The CDR3 nucleotides read TGCAGTGCTCTAGCGGGAGGCTACAATGAGCAGTTCTTC. Encoded protein: CSALAGGYNEQFF.

This clonotype was detected only a few times. The chain uses TRBV6-5 and TRBJ2-7, with a possible D match to TRBD2 (6 bases). This CDR3 is 14 amino acids long. Trimming stripped 4 bases from V and 5 bases from J, with 15 bases between. Germline-derived CDR1 and CDR2 are MNHEY and SVGAGI. DNA for the CDR3: TGTGCCAGCAGTTCCGGCCTCAGGAGGGACGAGCAGTACTTC. This gives the protein CASSSGLRRDEQYF.

This clonotype was picked up many times. The rearrangement joins TRBV7-2 to TRBJ2-5; D unresolved. The CDR3 totals 13 residues. The V gene lost 5 bases and the J gene lost 1 base, with 8 bases spanning the gap. The germline V gene has CDR1 SGHTA and CDR2 FQGNSA. The CDR3 sequence is CASSPPTQETQYF. The CDR3 nucleotides read TGTGCCAGCAGCCCCCCCACCCAAGAGACCCAGTACTTC. Variable domain in full (rest from reference TRBV7-2 and TRBJ2-5): GAGVSQSPSNKVTEKGKDVELRCDPISGHTALYWYRQSLGQGLEFLIYFQGNSAPDKSGLPSDRFSAERTGGSVSTLTIQRTQQEDSAVYLCASSPPTQETQYFGPGTRLLVL.

This clonotype was counted many times. The chain links TRBV6-1 to TRBJ2-3; the match to TRBD1 covers 9 bases. V trimming: 5 bases; J trimming: 5 bases; junction bases outside the gene matches: 11. The CDR3 loop spans 16 amino acids. The germline gives CDR1 MNHNS, CDR2 SASEGT. CDR3 residues: CASSPRDRVIRDTQYF. The CDR3 coding sequence is TGTGCCAGCAGTCCCCGGGACAGGGTGATAAGAGATACGCAGTATTTT.

This clonotype has at least ten counts. This sequence joins TRBV6-2 or TRBV6-3 and TRBJ2-7; D may match TRBD1 or TRBD2 (5 bases each). CDR1 is MNHEY and CDR2 is SVGEGT in the germline V gene. This CDR3 is built from 16 residues. Trimming cost V 2 bases and J 4 bases, with 18 bases left between them. The CDR3 is CASSYDGEGMFYEQYF. The CDR3 nucleotides read TGTGCCAGCAGTTACGACGGAGAGGGGATGTTTTACGAGCAGTACTTC.

V gene TRBV4-3 combines with J gene TRBJ2-2, with 7 bases matching TRBD2. V lost 1 base to trimming and J lost 0 bases; unmatched junction nucleotides: 5. This CDR3 contains 17 residues. Per the germline V gene, CDR1 is LGHNA and CDR2 is YSLEER. The CDR3 DNA reads TGCGCCAGCAGCCAAGCATCGCTAGCGGCGAACACCGGGGAGCTGTTTTTT. It encodes CASSQASLAANTGELFF.

The sample holds a few counts of this clonotype. CDR3: CASSRIQRDEQFF. CDR3 sequence (DNA): TGTGCCAGCAGCCGAATCCAGCGGGATGAGCAGTTCTTC. The rearrangement joins TRBV4-2 to TRBJ2-1; perhaps TRBD2 as D (6 bases). V was shortened by 4 bases and J by 8 bases, with 12 bases between the two germline ends. The CDR3 covers 13 residues. CDR1 is LGHNA, CDR2 YNFKEQ, per germline.

The gene calls are TRBV12-3 or TRBV12-4 and TRBJ2-2; unclear D gene. The CDR3 covers 13 residues. The ends were cut back, 4 bases at V and 3 bases at J, with 6 bases in the middle. CDR3 bases: TGTGCCAGCAGTTGGGTCGACACCGGGGAGCTGTTTTTT. It yields the protein CASSWVDTGELFF.

The V call is TRBV27, the J call TRBJ2-7; maybe TRBD2 (6 bases). The CDR3 extends over 15 amino acids. Germline values: CDR1 MNHEY, CDR2 SMNVEV (reference sequence). V was cut by 6 bases and J by 0 bases, with 15 bases left in between. CDR3 nucleotides: TGTGCCAGCAGCCAAACTAGCCGTAGCTCCTACGAGCAGTACTTC. Encoded protein: CASSQTSRSSYEQYF.

This clonotype was observed many times. V gene TRBV7-3 combines with J gene TRBJ1-1, with 7 nucleotides matching TRBD1. CDR3 length equals 16 residues. CDR1 is SGHTA and CDR2 is FQGTGA in the germline V gene. V dropped 3 bases and J dropped 3; count of bases not matched to a gene: 10. The CDR3: CASSFGGTGVDTEAFF. CDR3 bases: TGTGCCAGCAGCTTTGGGGGTACAGGGGTCGACACTGAAGCTTTCTTT.

This clonotype was observed a few times. The V and J genes are TRBV5-1 and TRBJ2-1; 13 bases are a match to TRBD2. Trimming cost V 4 bases and J 9 bases; bases outside gene matches: 7. Germline CDR1 and CDR2: SGHRS and YFSETQ. The CDR3 totals 15 residues. CDR3 bases: TGCGCCAGCAGCCGAGGACTAGCGGGAGTTGGTGAGCAGTTCTTC. It translates to CASSRGLAGVGEQFF.

This clonotype was picked up a small number of times. The J gene is TRBJ2-7, the V gene TRBV30; the D gene is possibly TRBD1 (5 bases). The CDR3 is 11 amino acids. Germline-derived CDR1 and CDR2 are GTSNPN and SVGIG (reference sequence). The V gene lost 3 bases and the J gene lost 5 bases, with 8 bases spanning the gap. The CDR3 nucleotides are TGTGCCTGGAGGGGGCTTGACGAGCAGTACTTC. As protein: CAWRGLDEQYF.

This clonotype was recorded a few times. This sequence joins TRBV12-3 or TRBV12-4 and TRBJ1-1; D might be TRBD1 (5 bases). The CDR3 extends over 13 amino acids. V was trimmed by 6 bases and J by 4 bases, leaving 12 bases between them. CDR3 region: CASRRAGGTEAFF. In DNA, the CDR3 is TGTGCCAGCAGACGGGCCGGGGGCACTGAAGCTTTCTTT.